This entry lists 8 T cell receptor beta chains sequenced from one sample in a study of T cell clonotyping in hematopoietic cell transplantation. Profiled with immunoSEQ multiplex PCR; TCRdb holds only in-frame clones, not every one. This table has approximately 44,000 clones, 82% appearing once. Time point defined: recipient sample about 28 days before transplant, after cytoreduction. The starting material was peripheral blood mononuclear cells, obtained before stem cell transplant. These receptors came from a man aged 55 to 69 with myelodysplastic syndrome. Some clones in this sample may be carry-over from other donors' samples.

V gene TRBV6-1 combines with J gene TRBJ1-5; D is possibly TRBD1 (6 bases). Germline lookup yields CDR1 MNHNS and CDR2 SASEGT. V lost 5 bases and J 6 bases, leaving 20 bases between the germline ends. The CDR3 has 16 amino acids. The CDR3 region has the DNA TGTGCCAGCAGTAAAGGGGGAGGCAGGGGTTTTCAGCCCCAGCATTTT. This sequence encodes CASSKGGGRGFQPQHF.

The chain carries TRBV2 and TRBJ2-5; 7 bases align to TRBD2. Losses at the gene ends were 1 base for V and 2 bases for J; bases not matched to a gene: 4. Germline V gene data show CDR1 as SNHLY and CDR2 as FYNNEI. The CDR3 runs 15 residues. The CDR3 region is CASSEGGTTQETQYF. Here the CDR3 DNA reads TGTGCCAGCAGTGAAGGGGGGACTACTCAAGAGACCCAGTACTTC.

The J gene is TRBJ1-1, the V gene TRBV7-9; unclear D gene. The CDR3 is made up of 12 amino acids. Deletions cut 6 bases from V and 6 bases from J, with 11 bases between. Germline V gene sequence: CDR1 SEHNR, CDR2 FQNEAQ (reference sequence). This chain's CDR3 is CASSFLGSEAFF. In nucleotides, the CDR3 is TGTGCCAGCAGTTTCCTGGGCTCTGAAGCTTTCTTT.

The chain joins TRBV10-2 to TRBJ2-7; perhaps TRBD1 as D (6 bases). The ends were cut back, 2 bases at V and 1 base at J, with 12 bases in the middle. This CDR3 is built from 15 residues. Looked up from germline, CDR1 is WSHSY and CDR2 is SAAADI. In nucleotides, the CDR3 is TGCGCCAGCAGTGAGATGAGAGGGGGATCCTACGAGCAGTACTTC. The encoded protein is CASSEMRGGSYEQYF.

J is TRBJ1-5 and V is TRBV5-8; 12 bases agree with TRBD1. Germline V gives CDR1 SGHTS, CDR2 YDEGEE. The CDR3 is 16 residues long. The ends lost 3 bases at V and 6 bases at J; junction bases unmatched: 7. The CDR3 bases are TGTGCCAGCAGCTCTCCGGGACAGGGGGCAGTTCAGCCCCAGCATTTT. Its protein is CASSSPGQGAVQPQHF.

This chain connects TRBV27 to TRBJ1-5; no clear D. Germline V gene sequence: CDR1 MNHEY, CDR2 SMNVEV (reference sequence). The CDR3 covers 12 residues. The V end lost 8 bases, the J end lost 3 bases, and 8 bases lay between the germline ends. DNA of the CDR3: TGTGCCAGCCCTGCGGTCAATCAGCCCCAGCATTTT. Its protein product is CASPAVNQPQHF.

This chain joins TRBV19 and TRBJ2-7; TRBD2 agrees at 8 bases. The length of the CDR3 is 13 residues. Germline loops: CDR1 LNHDA, CDR2 SQIVND (reference sequence). With V trimmed by 3 bases and J by 6 bases, 4 bases remained unmatched. CDR3 coding DNA: TGTGCCAGTAGTATCGAGCGGGGGACCGAGCAGTACTTC. It specifies CASSIERGTEQYF.

This clone was counted only a few times. This chain links TRBV30 with TRBJ2-7, with D perhaps assigned TRBD1 or TRBD2 (5 bases each). In germline, CDR1 is GTSNPN, CDR2 SVGIG (reference sequence). The CDR3 is 13 residues long. With 3 bases removed from V and 6 bases from J, the gap between germline ends came to 15 bases. In nucleotides, the CDR3 is TGTGCCTGGAGGAGGGACCAGGTCGCCGAGCAGTACTTC. It encodes CAWRRDQVAEQYF.